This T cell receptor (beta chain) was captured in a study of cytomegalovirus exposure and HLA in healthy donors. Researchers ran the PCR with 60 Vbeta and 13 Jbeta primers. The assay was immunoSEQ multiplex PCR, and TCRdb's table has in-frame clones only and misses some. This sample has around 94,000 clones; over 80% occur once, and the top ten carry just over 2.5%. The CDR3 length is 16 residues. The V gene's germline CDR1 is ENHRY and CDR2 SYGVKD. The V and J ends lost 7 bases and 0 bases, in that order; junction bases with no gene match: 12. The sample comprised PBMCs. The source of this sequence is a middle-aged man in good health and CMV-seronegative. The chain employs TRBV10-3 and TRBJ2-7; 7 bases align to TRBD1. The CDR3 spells CAITRSEGAVSYEQYF. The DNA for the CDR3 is TGTGCCATCACCCGCAGTGAGGGGGCGGTCTCCTACGAGCAGTACTTC.